This TCR beta chain was retrieved from a study of OX40 agonist ivuxolimab in advanced cancers. For the study at large: Dosing consisted of intravenous ivuxolimab at 0.01 to 10 mg/kg every 2 weeks.

Germline lookup yields CDR1 SGHRS and CDR2 YFSETQ. The CDR3 sequence is 16 residues long. Trimming took off 6 bases at V and 2 bases at J, with 19 bases between the two ends. Libraries were prepared by immunoSEQ multiplex PCR; TCRdb keeps only in-frame clonotypes and omits some of them. The sample has more than 30,000 clones; approximately 89% are singletons. The chain couples TRBV5-1 to TRBJ2-3, with D tentatively TRBD1 (8 bases). The sequencing here drew on CD4+ or CD8+ T cells sorted from blood, taken in a trial of the OX40 agonist ivuxolimab. This clonotype was sampled from an adult with an advanced solid tumor such as melanoma, head and neck, liver or kidney cancer. The CDR3 DNA reads TGCGCCAGCACGCAGGGGGCGCGGGGGAACACAGATACGCAGTATTTT. Translating it yields CASTQGARGNTDTQYF.